One sample yielded the 23 T cell receptor beta chains listed below, sequenced in a study of response to subunit inactivated influenza vaccine. In TCRdb, the RT-PCR reads were re-called with MiXCR into one record per CDR3 protein. The data hold approximately 680,000 distinct CDR3 sequences, with around 16% observed a single time. The sample here was PBMCs from blood, taken 11 to 12 days after vaccination. These receptor sequences come from a man aged 50-60 years who received an inactivated influenza vaccine.

In its sample, this clonotype was seen many times. The V call is TRBV5-1, the J call TRBJ2-1; 9 bases are a match to TRBD2. The CDR3 has 15 amino acids. CDR1 is SGHRS, CDR2 YFSETQ, per germline. Germline trimming cut 1 base from V and 5 bases from J; bases unmatched to any gene: 4. The CDR3: CASSLSGTSHNEQFF. The CDR3, as DNA: TGCGCCAGCAGCTTGTCCGGGACTAGCCACAATGAGCAGTTCTTC. The whole variable domain, remainder taken from reference TRBV5-1 and TRBJ2-1, is KAGVTQTPRYLIKTRGQQVTLSCSPISGHRSVSWYQQTPGQGLQFLFEYFSETQRNKGNFPGRFSGRQFSNSRSEMNVSTLELGDSALYLCASSLSGTSHNEQFFGPGTRLTVL.

The chain has TRBV12-3 or TRBV12-4 and TRBJ1-6; D perhaps matches TRBD1 (5 bases). This CDR3 is built from 17 residues. V was clipped by 3 bases and J by 4 bases, with 16 bases between them. For the CDR3, the DNA is TGTGCCAGCAGTTTGGGATGGTCAGGGAGGTATAATTCACCCCTCCACTTT. Residues: CASSLGWSGRYNSPLHF.

The chain recombines TRBV12-3 or TRBV12-4 with TRBJ2-5; the D is unclear. Deletions cut 6 bases from V and 1 base from J, with 12 bases between. The CDR3 is 14 residues long. This chain's CDR3 is CASSWAHLQETQYF. Written as DNA, the CDR3 is TGTGCCAGCAGCTGGGCCCACCTCCAAGAGACCCAGTACTTC.

V usage is TRBV11-1 and J usage is TRBJ2-1, with 10 nucleotides matching TRBD2. The ends lost 1 base at V and 0 bases at J; junction bases unmatched: 12. Germline lookup yields CDR1 SGHAT and CDR2 FQDESV (reference sequence). The CDR3 has 20 residues. The CDR3 sequence is CASSLESSGRPLSSYNEQFF. CDR3 nucleotide sequence: TGTGCCAGCAGCTTAGAGAGTAGCGGGAGGCCCTTGAGCTCCTACAATGAGCAGTTCTTC.

This clonotype came up a few times. V is TRBV5-1 and J is TRBJ2-5, with TRBD1 identical over 8 bases. The CDR3 consists of 15 residues. Germline CDR1 SGHRS, CDR2 YFSETQ. V was pared by 3 bases and J by 7 bases, with 11 bases of the junction left unmatched. The CDR3 region is CASSYQTGVDVTQYF. CDR3 nucleotide sequence: TGCGCCAGCAGCTACCAGACAGGGGTAGATGTGACCCAGTACTTC.

In DNA, the CDR3 is TGTGCCAGCACCACAGATCCCGGGGACGGGAATGGCTACACCTTC. This sequence encodes CASTTDPGDGNGYTF. The chain uses TRBV7-2 and TRBJ1-2; D possibly corresponds to TRBD1 (5 bases). The V gene lost 7 bases and the J gene lost 6 bases, with 21 bases spanning the gap. The germline V gene encodes CDR1 SGHTA and CDR2 FQGNSA. The CDR3 extends over 15 amino acids.

V is TRBV6-2 or TRBV6-3 and J is TRBJ1-1; 7 bases map to TRBD1. V shed 5 bases and J 2 bases; nucleotides not matched to a gene: 5. Germline V gene sequence: CDR1 MNHEY, CDR2 SVGEGT. The CDR3 runs to 14 residues. The CDR3 reads CASSDWTGNTEAFF. CDR3 bases: TGTGCCAGCAGTGACTGGACAGGTAACACTGAAGCTTTCTTT.

This clonotype was observed a few times. V gene TRBV10-3 combines with J gene TRBJ2-1, with D uncertain. The germline CDR1 and CDR2 sequences are ENHRY and SYGVKD. This CDR3 has 10 amino acids. V dropped 8 bases and J dropped 10 bases, with 9 bases sitting between them. The CDR3 protein is CAIGLGEQFF. DNA for the CDR3: TGTGCCATCGGGCTAGGGGAGCAGTTCTTC.

This rearrangement joins TRBV7-2 to TRBJ1-2; the D gene is possibly TRBD1 (6 bases). CDR1 is SGHTA, CDR2 FQGNSA, per germline. The CDR3 is made up of 15 amino acids. V was clipped by 5 bases and J by 4 bases, with 17 bases between them. CDR3 sequence: CASSLTGRGSYGYTF. CDR3 nucleotides: TGTGCCAGCAGCCTCACAGGGCGAGGGAGCTATGGCTACACCTTC.

The rearrangement joins TRBV20-1 to TRBJ2-1; 9 bases agree with TRBD2. J gave up 8 bases and V 5 bases, and 13 bases lay outside the gene matches. Per germline, CDR1 DFQATT and CDR2 SNEGSKA (reference sequence). The CDR3 sequence is 15 residues long. Written as DNA, the CDR3 is TGCAGTGCTTCCCGTTTGCGGGGGGGCTTCGATGAGCAGTTCTTC. Protein product: CSASRLRGGFDEQFF.

This clonotype was found a few times. This chain links TRBV4-3 with TRBJ1-4; D uncertain. CDR3 length equals 15 residues. Germline V lookup: CDR1 LGHNA, CDR2 YSLEER. V shed 0 bases and J shed 8 bases, with 13 bases lying between them. In DNA form, the CDR3 reads TGCGCCAGCAGCCAAGATTGGGCAGACAAAGAAAAACTGTTTTTT. Protein: CASSQDWADKEKLFF.

The genes are TRBV7-2 and TRBJ2-1; 12 bases line up with TRBD2. The CDR3 contains 17 residues. Per the germline V gene, CDR1 is SGHTA and CDR2 is FQGNSA. J was trimmed by 4 bases and V by 0 bases; bases with no gene match: 4. Written as DNA, the CDR3 is TGTGCCAGCAGCTTAGCCCACCTAGCGGGGGGGTACAATGAGCAGTTCTTC. Amino acids: CASSLAHLAGGYNEQFF.

The chain couples TRBV28 to TRBJ2-1; weak D call: TRBD1 (5 bases). Deletions cut 4 bases from V and 3 bases from J, with 16 bases between. Germline loops: CDR1 MDHEN, CDR2 SYDVKM. This CDR3 is 16 amino acids long. The CDR3 DNA reads TGTGCCAGCAGTTCGGACACTTCGGAACTCTACAATGAGCAGTTCTTC. Translating gives CASSSDTSELYNEQFF. The whole variable domain, filled in from reference TRBV28 and TRBJ2-1, reads DVKVTQSSRYLVKRTGEKVFLECVQDMDHENMFWYRQDPGLGLRLIYFSYDVKMKEKGDIPEGYSVSREKKERFSLILESASTNQTSMYLCASSSDTSELYNEQFFGPGTRLTVL.

This chain joins TRBV12-3 or TRBV12-4 and TRBJ2-7; TRBD1 aligns across 8 bases. V lost 3 bases and J lost 6; bases outside the gene matches: 10. This CDR3 region has 15 residues. CDR3 in DNA: TGTGCCAGCAGTTTGCCCGGACAGGGCCGCGCCGAGCAGTACTTC. It codes for CASSLPGQGRAEQYF.

V gene TRBV29-1 combines with J gene TRBJ2-4; D call uncertain. V was pared by 2 bases and J by 0 bases, with 5 bases between. The CDR3 contains 13 residues. In germline, CDR1 is SQVTM, CDR2 ANQGSEA. Here the CDR3 reads CSVETLAKNIQYF. CDR3 in DNA: TGCAGCGTTGAAACTCTAGCCAAAAACATTCAGTACTTC.

This clonotype turned up a few times. The chain is built from TRBV6-1 and TRBJ2-7; 8 bases match TRBD2. The CDR3 spans 13 residues. Germline V lookup: CDR1 MNHNS, CDR2 SASEGT. V was clipped by 5 bases and J by 7 bases; unmatched bases: 7. The CDR3 DNA reads TGTGCCAGCAGTCGAAGCGGGGGCCGGGAGCAGTACTTC. Protein product: CASSRSGGREQYF.

This sequence joins TRBV28 and TRBJ2-3, with a tentative D call TRBD1 (6 bases). The germline gives CDR1 MDHEN, CDR2 SYDVKM. With 4 bases removed from V and 9 bases from J, the gap between germline ends came to 17 bases. The length of the CDR3 is 14 residues. CDR3 bases: TGTGCCAGCAGTTCCCCCGGACAGAAGCGGACGCAGTATTTT. Translated: CASSSPGQKRTQYF.

This clonotype occurred a few times. The J gene is TRBJ2-7, the V gene TRBV7-2; possible D gene TRBD1, 6 bases. The CDR3 is made up of 16 amino acids. Trimming shortened V by 2 bases and J by 1 base, and 15 bases separated the two germline ends. The germline V gene has CDR1 SGHTA and CDR2 FQGNSA. CDR3 amino acids: CASSLIPTGPSYEQYF. The CDR3 coding sequence is TGTGCCAGCAGCTTAATCCCGACAGGACCTTCCTACGAGCAGTACTTC.

This rearrangement joins TRBV24-1 to TRBJ2-1, with D possibly being TRBD1 or TRBD2 (6 bases each). The CDR3 length is 16 residues. Germline loops: CDR1 KGHDR, CDR2 SFDVKD. Trimming removed 3 bases from V and 1 base from J, with 12 bases in between. CDR3 sequence reads: CATSDKGGASYNEQFF. The CDR3 nucleotides read TGTGCCACCAGTGATAAGGGGGGAGCTTCCTACAATGAGCAGTTCTTC.

The chain recombines TRBV18 with TRBJ1-1; 10 bases fit TRBD1. This CDR3 spans 15 amino acids. CDR1 and CDR2 from the germline V gene are KGHSH and LQKENI. V trimming: 0 bases; J trimming: 11 bases; junction bases outside the gene matches: 9. The CDR3 here is CASSPPGTGAAGAFF. CDR3 in DNA: TGTGCCAGCTCACCACCGGGGACAGGGGCCGCGGGGGCTTTCTTT.

This clonotype showed up just a few times. The chain employs TRBV20-1 and TRBJ2-7, with unresolved D. Germline values: CDR1 DFQATT, CDR2 SNEGSKA (reference sequence). V lost 3 bases to trimming and J lost 2 bases, with 11 bases between them. The CDR3 runs to 13 residues. CDR3: CSARARLAYEQYF. DNA for the CDR3: TGCAGTGCTAGGGCCCGTTTGGCCTACGAGCAGTACTTC.

The J gene is TRBJ1-1, the V gene TRBV2; unclear D gene. The CDR3 sequence is 11 residues long. CDR1 is SNHLY, CDR2 FYNNEI, per germline. V dropped 4 bases and J dropped 3 bases, with 3 bases sitting between them. DNA for the CDR3: TGTGCCAGCAGTGCCGACACTGAAGCTTTCTTT. Translation: CASSADTEAFF.

This clonotype was counted only a few times. J is TRBJ2-7 and V is TRBV6-5; tentative D call: TRBD2 (5 bases). The CDR3 extends over 12 amino acids. Trimming cost V 6 bases and J 4 bases, with 10 bases left between them. Germline V lookup: CDR1 MNHEY, CDR2 SVGAGI. The chain's CDR3 is CASRTPGYEQYF. The CDR3 DNA follows: TGTGCCAGCAGGACCCCGGGGTACGAGCAGTACTTC.